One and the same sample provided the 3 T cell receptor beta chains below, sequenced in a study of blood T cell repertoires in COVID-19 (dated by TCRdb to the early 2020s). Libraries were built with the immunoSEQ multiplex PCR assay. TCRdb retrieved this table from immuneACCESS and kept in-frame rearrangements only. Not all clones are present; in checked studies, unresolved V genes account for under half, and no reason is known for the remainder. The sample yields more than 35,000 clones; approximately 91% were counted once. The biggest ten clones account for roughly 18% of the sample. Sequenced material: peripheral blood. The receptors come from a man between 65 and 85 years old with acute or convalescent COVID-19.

In DNA form, the CDR3 reads TGTGCCAGCAGCTCAGGGGCGGGCTATGGCTACACCTTC. Amino acids: CASSSGAGYGYTF. The rearrangement links TRBV3-1 (or the pseudogene TRBV3-2) to TRBJ1-2; TRBD1 might be the D (6 bases). Trimming removed 5 bases from V and 4 bases from J, with 11 bases in between. This CDR3 contains 13 residues. From germline, CDR1 is LGHDT and CDR2 YNNKEL (reference sequence).

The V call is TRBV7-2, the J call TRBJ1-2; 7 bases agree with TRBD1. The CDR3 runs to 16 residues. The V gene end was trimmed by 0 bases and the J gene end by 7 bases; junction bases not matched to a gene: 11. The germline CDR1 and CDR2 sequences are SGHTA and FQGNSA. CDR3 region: CASSLASTGASLGYTF. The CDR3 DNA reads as TGTGCCAGCAGCTTAGCAAGCACAGGGGCGTCCCTTGGCTACACCTTC.

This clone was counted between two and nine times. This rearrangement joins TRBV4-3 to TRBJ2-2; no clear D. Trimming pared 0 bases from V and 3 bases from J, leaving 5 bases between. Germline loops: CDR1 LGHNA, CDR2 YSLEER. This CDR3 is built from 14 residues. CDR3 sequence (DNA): TGCGCCAGCAGCCAAGATTCGGACACCGGGGAGCTGTTTTTT. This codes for CASSQDSDTGELFF.